These T cell receptor beta chains were read from a single sample in a study of blood T cell repertoires in COVID-19. The protocol was immunoSEQ multiplex PCR, while the TCRdb copy is restricted to in-frame clones and leaves out a portion. Counted here are fewer than 350,000 clones, 80% to 90% occurring once; the ten biggest clones make up around 4.5%. Sequenced: PBMCs or T cells enriched from blood (not recorded which). The receptor source for this set is a woman between 40 and 50 years old with acute COVID-19. The CDR3 runs from the conserved cysteine through the conserved F or W. D genes are given only for firm matches. Clone size is shown for a subset of rows, as once, few, many or a class of expanded clone.

TRBV7-9,TRBJ1-2,-,-,CASSLDLGGIYGYTF,TGTGCCAGCAGCTTAGATCTGGGAGGGATCTATGGCTACACCTTC
TRBV6-5,TRBJ1-2,-,-,CASSYSAVVYGYTF,TGTGCCAGCAGTTACTCTGCGGTCGTCTATGGCTACACCTTC
TRBV15,TRBJ1-5,-,-,CATSRDLGGSNQPQHF,TGTGCCACCAGCAGAGATTTGGGGGGTAGTAATCAGCCCCAGCATTTT
TRBV19,TRBJ1-5,-,TRBD1,CASKPGQGPQPQHF,TGTGCCAGTAAACCGGGACAGGGACCCCAGCCCCAGCATTTT
TRBV4-3,TRBJ2-7,once,TRBD1,CASSQALDREIRNEQYF,TGCGCCAGCAGCCAAGCCTTGGACAGGGAAATCAGAAACGAGCAGTACTTC
TRBV6-5,TRBJ2-7,-,-,CASSYTWTDTYEQYF,TGTGCCAGCAGTTACACGTGGACTGATACCTACGAGCAGTACTTC
TRBV3-1/TRBV3-2,TRBJ2-5,-,TRBD2,CASSQGLLAGAQETQYF,TGTGCCAGCAGCCAAGGATTGCTAGCGGGAGCACAAGAGACCCAGTACTTC
TRBV9,TRBJ2-7,-,-,CASSVDSRAASYEQYF,TGTGCCAGCAGCGTAGATTCGAGGGCAGCCTCCTACGAGCAGTACTTC
TRBV4-1,TRBJ1-2,-,TRBD1,CASSQEFRTGIYGYTF,TGCGCCAGCAGCCAAGAGTTTAGGACAGGGATCTATGGCTACACCTTC
TRBV7-9,TRBJ2-3,-,TRBD2,CAVAGGGTDTQYF,TGTGCGGTAGCGGGAGGGGGCACAGATACGCAGTATTTT
TRBV4-2,TRBJ2-2,-,TRBD2,CASSQDFAGGTGELFF,TGTGCCAGCAGCCAAGACTTCGCGGGGGGCACCGGGGAGCTGTTTTTT
TRBV6-4,TRBJ2-2,once,TRBD1,CASKSGTGPTGELFF,TGTGCCAGCAAATCCGGGACAGGGCCCACCGGGGAGCTGTTTTTT